Each of the 6 T cell receptor beta chains below was sequenced from the same sample in a study of preoperative IRX-2 immunotherapy in early breast cancer. Treatment denoted: preoperative locoregional IRX-2 cytokine immunotherapy. Only in-frame clones appear in the TCRdb table, and some are missing; sequencing was by immunoSEQ multiplex PCR. Of fewer than 40,000 clones in the sample, 89% were seen once. Specimen: tumor tissue, collected after IRX-2 immunotherapy. The receptor set was obtained from a human donor with breast cancer.

V usage is TRBV23-1 and J usage is TRBJ2-7; 7 bases line up with TRBD1. TRBV23-1 is an open reading frame whose function is uncertain. The J segment lost 1 base and the V segment lost 6 bases, leaving 6 bases of the junction unmatched. CDR3 size: 14 residues. The CDR3 is CASSRDRDSYEQYF. For the CDR3, the DNA is TGCGCCAGCAGCCGCGACAGGGATTCCTACGAGCAGTACTTC.

V usage is TRBV27 and J usage is TRBJ2-7; D is perhaps TRBD1 (6 bases). The CDR3 covers 14 residues. The V gene's germline CDR1 is MNHEY and CDR2 SMNVEV (reference sequence). The V gene lost 5 bases and the J gene lost 4 bases, with 15 bases spanning the gap. Here the CDR3 reads CASSLGTLPYEQYF. The CDR3 region has the DNA TGTGCCAGCAGTCTCGGGACACTCCCATACGAGCAGTACTTC.

The gene calls are TRBV19 and TRBJ1-1; no clear D. The V gene lost 5 bases and the J gene lost 1 base, with 8 bases spanning the gap. The CDR3 is 13 amino acids. Germline assignment: CDR1 LNHDA and CDR2 SQIVND (reference sequence). Written as DNA, the CDR3 is TGTGCCAGTAGTTACCCCGGGAACACTGAAGCTTTCTTT. Translating it yields CASSYPGNTEAFF.

J is TRBJ1-1 and V is TRBV30; D is ambiguous. Germline lookup yields CDR1 GTSNPN and CDR2 SVGIG (reference sequence). The CDR3 has 12 amino acids. Trimming removed 0 bases at V and 6 bases at J, with 8 bases between. The CDR3, as DNA: TGTGCCTGGAGTGTATTCCCCCCTGAAGCTTTCTTT. It encodes CAWSVFPPEAFF.

This clone has only a few counts. J is TRBJ1-6 and V is TRBV28; D is ambiguous. The V gene's germline CDR1 is MDHEN and CDR2 SYDVKM. CDR3 length: 14 amino acids. Trimming left V 3 bases short and J 7 bases short, with 10 bases between. Here the CDR3 reads CASSFLGENSPLHF. CDR3 coding DNA: TGTGCCAGCAGTTTTCTGGGCGAAAATTCACCCCTCCACTTT. The full variable domain, with the rest looked up from reference TRBV28 and TRBJ1-6, is DVKVTQSSRYLVKRTGEKVFLECVQDMDHENMFWYRQDPGLGLRLIYFSYDVKMKEKGDIPEGYSVSREKKERFSLILESASTNQTSMYLCASSFLGENSPLHFGNGTRLTVT.

The chain carries TRBV11-3 and TRBJ1-2, with a tentative D call TRBD1 (5 bases). V lost 3 bases to trimming and J lost 2 bases, with 13 bases between them. The germline gives CDR1 SGHNT, CDR2 YENEEA. The CDR3 runs to 15 residues. The CDR3 loop reads CASSLAGQGNYGYTF. The CDR3 region has the DNA TGTGCCAGCAGCTTGGCCGGGCAGGGAAACTATGGCTACACCTTC.